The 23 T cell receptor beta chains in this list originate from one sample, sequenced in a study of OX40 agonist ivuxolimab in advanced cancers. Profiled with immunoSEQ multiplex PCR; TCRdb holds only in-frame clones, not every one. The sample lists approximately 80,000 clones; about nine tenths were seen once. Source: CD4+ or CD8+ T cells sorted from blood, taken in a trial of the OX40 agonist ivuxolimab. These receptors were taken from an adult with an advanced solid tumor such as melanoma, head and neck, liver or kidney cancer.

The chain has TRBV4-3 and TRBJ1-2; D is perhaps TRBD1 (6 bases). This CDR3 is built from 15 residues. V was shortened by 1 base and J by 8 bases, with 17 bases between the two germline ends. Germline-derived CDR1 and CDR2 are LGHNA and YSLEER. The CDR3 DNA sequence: TGCGCCAGCAGCCAAGTTACCCAGGGGACCTACGGCTACACCTTC. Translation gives CASSQVTQGTYGYTF.

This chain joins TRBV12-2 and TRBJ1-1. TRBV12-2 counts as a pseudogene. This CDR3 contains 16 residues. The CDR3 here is CASRPSRVWWNTEAFF. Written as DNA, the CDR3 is TGTGCAAGTCGCCCTAGTAGGGTCTGGTGGAACACTGAAGCTTTCTTT.

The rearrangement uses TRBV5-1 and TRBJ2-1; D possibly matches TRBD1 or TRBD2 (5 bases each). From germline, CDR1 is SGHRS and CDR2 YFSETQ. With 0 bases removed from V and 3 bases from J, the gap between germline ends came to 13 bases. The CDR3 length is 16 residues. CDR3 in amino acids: CASSLDLGVGYNEQFF. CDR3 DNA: TGCGCCAGCAGCTTGGACCTGGGGGTGGGCTACAATGAGCAGTTCTTC.

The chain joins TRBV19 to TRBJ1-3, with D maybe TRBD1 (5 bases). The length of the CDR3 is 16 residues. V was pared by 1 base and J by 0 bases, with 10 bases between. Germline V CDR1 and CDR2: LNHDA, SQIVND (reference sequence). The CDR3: CASSIGQLLSGNTIYF. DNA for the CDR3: TGTGCCAGTAGTATAGGACAGCTGCTCTCTGGAAACACCATATATTTT.

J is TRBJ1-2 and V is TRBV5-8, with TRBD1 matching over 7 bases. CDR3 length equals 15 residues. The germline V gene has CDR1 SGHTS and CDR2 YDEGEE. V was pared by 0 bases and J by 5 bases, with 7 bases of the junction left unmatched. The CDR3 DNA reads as TGTGCCAGCAGCTTGGCCGGACAGGTTTATTATGGCTACACCTTC. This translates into CASSLAGQVYYGYTF.

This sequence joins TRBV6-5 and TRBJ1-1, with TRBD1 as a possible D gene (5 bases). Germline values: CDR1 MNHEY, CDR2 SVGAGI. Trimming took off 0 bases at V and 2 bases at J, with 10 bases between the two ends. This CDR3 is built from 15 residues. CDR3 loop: CASSYSRGINTEAFF. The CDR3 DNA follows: TGTGCCAGCAGTTACTCGAGGGGTATTAACACTGAAGCTTTCTTT.

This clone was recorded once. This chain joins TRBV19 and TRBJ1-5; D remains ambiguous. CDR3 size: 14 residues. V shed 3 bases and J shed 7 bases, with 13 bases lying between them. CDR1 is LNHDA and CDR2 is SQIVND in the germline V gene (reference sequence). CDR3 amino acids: CASSINSQGQPQHF. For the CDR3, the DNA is TGTGCCAGTAGTATCAACTCCCAAGGCCAGCCCCAGCATTTT.

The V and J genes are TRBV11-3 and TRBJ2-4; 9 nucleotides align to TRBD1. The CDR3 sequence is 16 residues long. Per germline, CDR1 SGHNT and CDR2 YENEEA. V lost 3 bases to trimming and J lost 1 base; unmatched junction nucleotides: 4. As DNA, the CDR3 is TGTGCCAGCAGCTTTCCCGGGACAGGGGCCAAAAACATTCAGTACTTC. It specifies CASSFPGTGAKNIQYF. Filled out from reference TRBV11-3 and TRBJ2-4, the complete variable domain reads EAGVVQSPRYKIIEKKQPVAFWCNPISGHNTLYWYLQNLGQGPELLIRYENEEAVDDSQLPKDRFSAERLKGVDSTLKIQPAELGDSAVYLCASSFPGTGAKNIQYFGAGTRLSVL.

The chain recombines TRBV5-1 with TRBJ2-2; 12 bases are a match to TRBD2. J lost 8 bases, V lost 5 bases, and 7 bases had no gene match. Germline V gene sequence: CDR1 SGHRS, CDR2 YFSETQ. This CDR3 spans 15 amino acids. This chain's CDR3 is CASSSGTSGSGELFF. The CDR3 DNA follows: TGCGCCAGCAGTTCGGGGACTAGCGGGTCGGGGGAGCTGTTTTTT. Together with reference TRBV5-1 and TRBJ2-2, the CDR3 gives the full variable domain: KAGVTQTPRYLIKTRGQQVTLSCSPISGHRSVSWYQQTPGQGLQFLFEYFSETQRNKGNFPGRFSGRQFSNSRSEMNVSTLELGDSALYLCASSSGTSGSGELFFGEGSRLTVL.

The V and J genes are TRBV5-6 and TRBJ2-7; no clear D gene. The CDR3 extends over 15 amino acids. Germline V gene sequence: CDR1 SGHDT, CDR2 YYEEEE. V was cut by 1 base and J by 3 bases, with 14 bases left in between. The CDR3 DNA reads TGTGCCAGCAGCTTGTTTATCCTGGCTGGCTACGAGCAGTACTTC. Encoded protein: CASSLFILAGYEQYF. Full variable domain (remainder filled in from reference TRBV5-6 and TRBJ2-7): DAGVTQSPTHLIKTRGQQVTLRCSPKSGHDTVSWYQQALGQGPQFIFQYYEEEERQRGNFPDRFSGHQFPNYSSELNVNALLLGDSALYLCASSLFILAGYEQYFGPGTRLTVT.

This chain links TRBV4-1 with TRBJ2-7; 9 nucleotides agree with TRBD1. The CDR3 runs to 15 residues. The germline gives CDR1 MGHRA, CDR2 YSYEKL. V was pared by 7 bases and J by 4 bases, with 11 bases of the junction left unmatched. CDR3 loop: CASNHPGQGIYEQYF. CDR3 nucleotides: TGCGCCAGCAACCACCCCGGACAGGGGATTTACGAGCAGTACTTC.

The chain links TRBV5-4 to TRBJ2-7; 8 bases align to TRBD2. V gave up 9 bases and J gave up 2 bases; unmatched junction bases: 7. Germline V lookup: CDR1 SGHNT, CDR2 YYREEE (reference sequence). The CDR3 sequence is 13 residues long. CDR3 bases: TGTGCCACCATGGAGCGGGGGACCTACGAGCAGTACTTC. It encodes CATMERGTYEQYF.

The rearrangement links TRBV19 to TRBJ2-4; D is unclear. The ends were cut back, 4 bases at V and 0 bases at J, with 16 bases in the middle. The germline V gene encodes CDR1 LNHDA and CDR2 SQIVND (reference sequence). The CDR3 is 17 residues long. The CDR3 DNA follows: TGTGCCAGTAGTAACCTTAAGAGTTCTCTAGCCAAAAACATTCAGTACTTC. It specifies CASSNLKSSLAKNIQYF.

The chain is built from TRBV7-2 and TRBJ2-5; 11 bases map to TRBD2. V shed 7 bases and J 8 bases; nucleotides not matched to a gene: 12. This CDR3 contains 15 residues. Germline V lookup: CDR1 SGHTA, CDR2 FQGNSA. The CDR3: CASTPTSGNLETQYF. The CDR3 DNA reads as TGTGCCAGCACCCCGACTAGCGGGAATCTGGAAACCCAGTACTTC. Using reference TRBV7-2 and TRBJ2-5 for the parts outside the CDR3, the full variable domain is GAGVSQSPSNKVTEKGKDVELRCDPISGHTALYWYRQSLGQGLEFLIYFQGNSAPDKSGLPSDRFSAERTGGSVSTLTIQRTQQEDSAVYLCASTPTSGNLETQYFGPGTRLLVL.

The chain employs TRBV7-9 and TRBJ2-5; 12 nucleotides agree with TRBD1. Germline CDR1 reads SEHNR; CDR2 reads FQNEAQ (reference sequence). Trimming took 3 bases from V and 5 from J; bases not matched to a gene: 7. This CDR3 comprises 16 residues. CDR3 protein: CASSFGDRGQLETQYF. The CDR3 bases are TGTGCCAGCAGCTTTGGGGACAGGGGGCAACTGGAGACCCAGTACTTC.

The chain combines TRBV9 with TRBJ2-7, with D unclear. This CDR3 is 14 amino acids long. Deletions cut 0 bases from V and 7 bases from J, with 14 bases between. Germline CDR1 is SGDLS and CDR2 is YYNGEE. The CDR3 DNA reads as TGTGCCAGCAGCGTAGTGCCAGCCATCTATGAGCAGTACTTC. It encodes CASSVVPAIYEQYF.

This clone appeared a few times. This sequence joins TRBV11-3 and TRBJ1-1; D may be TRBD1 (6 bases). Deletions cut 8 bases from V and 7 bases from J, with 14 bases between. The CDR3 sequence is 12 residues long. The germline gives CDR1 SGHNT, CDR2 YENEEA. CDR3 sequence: CASGQSRDEAFF. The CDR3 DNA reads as TGTGCCAGCGGACAGAGCCGAGATGAAGCTTTCTTT.

CDR3 protein: CAISDRNNYGYTF. The DNA for the CDR3 is TGTGCCATCAGTGATCGCAATAACTATGGCTACACCTTC. The chain employs TRBV10-3 and TRBJ1-2, with no clear D. Per the germline V gene, CDR1 is ENHRY and CDR2 is SYGVKD. The CDR3 loop spans 13 amino acids. With 3 bases removed from V and 1 base from J, the gap between germline ends came to 6 bases.

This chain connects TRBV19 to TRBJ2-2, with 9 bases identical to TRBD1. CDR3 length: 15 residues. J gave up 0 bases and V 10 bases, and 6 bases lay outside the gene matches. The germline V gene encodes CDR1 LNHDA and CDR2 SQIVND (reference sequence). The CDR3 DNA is TGTGCCACCGGGACAGGGCGATCGAACACCGGGGAGCTGTTTTTT. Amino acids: CATGTGRSNTGELFF.

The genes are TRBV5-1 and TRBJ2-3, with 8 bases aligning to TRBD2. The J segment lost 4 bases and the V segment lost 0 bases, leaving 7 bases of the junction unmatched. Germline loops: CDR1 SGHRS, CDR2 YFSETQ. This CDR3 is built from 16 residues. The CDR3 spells CASSLASSGSPDTQYF. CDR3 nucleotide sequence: TGCGCCAGCAGCTTGGCCTCGAGCGGGAGTCCAGATACGCAGTATTTT.

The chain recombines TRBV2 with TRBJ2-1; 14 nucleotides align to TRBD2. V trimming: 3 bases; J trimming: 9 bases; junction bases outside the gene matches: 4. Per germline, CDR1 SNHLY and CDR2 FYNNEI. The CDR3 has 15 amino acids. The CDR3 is CASSEGLAGVGEQFF. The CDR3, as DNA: TGTGCCAGCAGTGAGGGACTAGCGGGAGTCGGTGAGCAGTTCTTC.

This CDR3 is CASSSIYGYTF. CDR3 sequence (DNA): TGTGCCAGCAGTTCCATCTATGGCTACACCTTC. The chain has TRBV28 and TRBJ1-2; D remains unclear. Trimming pared 4 bases from V and 4 bases from J, leaving 4 bases between. The CDR3 is 11 residues long. Germline V gene lookup returns CDR1 MDHEN and CDR2 SYDVKM.

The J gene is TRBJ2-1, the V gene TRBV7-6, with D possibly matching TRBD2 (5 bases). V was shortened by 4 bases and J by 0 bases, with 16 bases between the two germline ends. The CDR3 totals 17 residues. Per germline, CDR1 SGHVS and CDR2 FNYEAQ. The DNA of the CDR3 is TGTGCCAGCAGCTCTATAGGGAGCGGCCGCTCCTACAATGAGCAGTTCTTC. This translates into CASSSIGSGRSYNEQFF.